What follows is one TCR beta chain and its context. Its antigen is unknown. TCRdb's table, derived via immunoSEQ multiplex PCR, lists solely in-frame clones and lacks some. Counted here are about 160,000 clones, about 91% occurring once; the ten biggest clones make up roughly 4.4%. The CDR3 length is 14 residues. With 2 bases removed from V and 0 bases from J, the gap between germline ends came to 6 bases. CDR1 and CDR2 (germline): SGHNT, YENEEA. This entry is derived from a study of T cell responses to AZD1222 COVID-19 vaccine. Whole-study findings and limits: A reported finding is that nearly half of spike-specific TCRs target unmutated variant regions. Sampling captured repertoires only after the peak T cell response. Clonal diversity may have been underestimated, and the donors were mostly white British, with more females than males. The study found vaccine-associated CD4 TCRs spanning spike, dominant at 160-218 and 743-854.

This sequence was found in an adult in good health. The sequences come from peripheral blood, collected on day 0 of MenACWY control vaccination. The chain recombines TRBV11-3 with TRBJ2-3; the D is unclear. The DNA for the CDR3 is TGTGCCAGCAGCTTAAACCCTAGCACAGATACGCAGTATTTT. This translates into CASSLNPSTDTQYF.